These 12 T cell receptor beta chains were sequenced from one sample in a study of T cells after somatic rescue of genetic block. The method was immunoSEQ multiplex PCR; TCRdb's version includes in-frame clones alone and lacks a portion of them. The sample lists roughly 71,000 clones; about nine tenths were seen once. Sequencing was done on a sample of peripheral blood mononuclear cells (PBMCs). The receptors come from a man aged 25-45 years.

The chain uses TRBV10-1 and TRBJ1-5; tentative D call: TRBD1 (5 bases). Germline CDR1 is WNHNN and CDR2 is SYGVQD (reference sequence). V lost 3 bases, J lost 0 bases, and 12 bases lay in between. The CDR3 length is 16 residues. In DNA, the CDR3 is TGCGCCAGCAGTGATCTGGGACCTTATAGCAATCAGCCCCAGCATTTT. Translating gives CASSDLGPYSNQPQHF.

This clone has just a few counts. V gene TRBV2 combines with J gene TRBJ1-6, with D uncertain. Germline V gives CDR1 SNHLY, CDR2 FYNNEI. The CDR3 length is 12 residues. The ends were cut back, 8 bases at V and 8 bases at J, with 10 bases in the middle. CDR3 region: CASFGFDSPLHF. In nucleotides, the CDR3 is TGTGCCAGCTTCGGATTTGATTCACCCCTCCACTTT.

The chain joins TRBV28 to TRBJ2-7; no firm D call. Between the trimmed V and J ends, which lost 3 bases and 1 base, there was a span of 13 bases. The germline V gene encodes CDR1 MDHEN and CDR2 SYDVKM. The CDR3 totals 15 residues. The CDR3 nucleotides read TGTGCCAGCAGTTTGGAAGCAGCCGGATCCTACGAGCAGTACTTC. Amino acids: CASSLEAAGSYEQYF.

The V and J genes are TRBV6-1 and TRBJ1-5; D perhaps matches TRBD1 (6 bases). Germline CDR1 reads MNHNS; CDR2 reads SASEGT. The CDR3 totals 15 residues. The ends were cut back, 4 bases at V and 0 bases at J, with 10 bases in the middle. CDR3 in DNA: TGTGCCAGCAGTGGCGGGACACATAGCAATCAGCCCCAGCATTTT. This translates into CASSGGTHSNQPQHF.

V gene TRBV19 combines with J gene TRBJ1-1; TRBD1 is a possible D gene (5 bases). The CDR3 runs to 14 residues. V was cut by 4 bases and J by 1 base, with 10 bases left in between. Germline assignment: CDR1 LNHDA and CDR2 SQIVND (reference sequence). CDR3 region: CASSTGGGNTEAFF. CDR3 sequence (DNA): TGTGCCAGTAGTACGGGGGGTGGGAACACTGAAGCTTTCTTT.

This sequence joins TRBV7-9 and TRBJ1-3; D gene uncertain. CDR1 is SEHNR and CDR2 is FQNEAQ in the germline V gene (reference sequence). The germline V and J ends were trimmed by 2 bases and 0 bases, with 5 bases remaining between them. CDR3 length: 14 amino acids. CDR3 residues: CASSLTLSGNTIYF. CDR3 bases: TGTGCCAGCAGCTTAACACTCTCTGGAAACACCATATATTTT.

The chain links TRBV5-1 to TRBJ2-2; 8 bases match TRBD1. Germline V gene lookup returns CDR1 SGHRS and CDR2 YFSETQ. This CDR3 has 15 residues. The J segment lost 7 bases and the V segment lost 4 bases, leaving 9 bases of the junction unmatched. The CDR3 coding sequence is TGCGCCAGCAGCGACCCCGGGACAGGAGGCGGGGAGCTGTTTTTT. It translates to CASSDPGTGGGELFF.

CDR3 sequence (DNA): TGTGCCACCACCAGGGACGGAAACTACAATGAGCAGTTCTTC. Translation gives CATTRDGNYNEQFF. The gene calls are TRBV6-1 and TRBJ2-1; D might be TRBD1 or TRBD2, each matching 5 bases. V dropped 10 bases and J dropped 3 bases, with 16 bases sitting between them. This CDR3 has 14 residues. Germline V gene data show CDR1 as MNHNS and CDR2 as SASEGT.

The gene calls are TRBV10-2 and TRBJ2-4; 10 bases fit TRBD1. The CDR3 length is 14 residues. V dropped 7 bases and J dropped 4; count of bases not matched to a gene: 4. The V gene's germline CDR1 is WSHSY and CDR2 SAAADI. This CDR3 is CASNPGQGKNIQYF. CDR3 nucleotides: TGCGCCAGCAACCCGGGACAGGGGAAAAACATTCAGTACTTC.

The chain uses TRBV13 and TRBJ2-7; the D call may be TRBD1 or TRBD2 (6 bases each). V gave up 0 bases and J gave up 1 base, with 10 bases separating them. Germline assignment: CDR1 PRHDT and CDR2 FYEKMQ (reference sequence). There are 15 residues in the CDR3. The CDR3 sequence: CASSLGGGFSYEQYF. CDR3 coding DNA: TGTGCCAGCAGCTTAGGCGGGGGCTTTTCCTACGAGCAGTACTTC.

The chain is built from TRBV15 and TRBJ2-7; D unresolved. Trimming took off 1 base at V and 2 bases at J, with 6 bases between the two ends. The germline gives CDR1 LNHNV, CDR2 YYDKDF (reference sequence). This CDR3 spans 13 amino acids. CDR3 loop: CATSRGSTYEQYF. The CDR3 region has the DNA TGTGCCACCAGCAGAGGGTCCACCTACGAGCAGTACTTC.

The chain joins TRBV11-2 to TRBJ2-7, with 9 nucleotides matching TRBD1. The V gene end was trimmed by 4 bases and the J gene end by 6 bases; junction bases not matched to a gene: 4. This CDR3 is built from 13 residues. Germline V gene data show CDR1 as SGHAT and CDR2 as FQNNGV. CDR3: CASSSGQGGEQYF. The CDR3 coding sequence is TGTGCCAGCAGCTCGGGACAGGGTGGCGAGCAGTACTTC.